Shown below are 25 T cell receptor beta chains from a single sample sequenced in a study of T cells in localized non-small cell lung cancer. Repertoires were generated with immunoSEQ multiplex PCR, while TCRdb's copy carries only in-frame clones and drops some. The table shows 30,000 to 45,000 clones, with about four fifths occurring only once. Sequenced material: peripheral blood mononuclear cells, taken before any cancer treatment. These receptors were obtained from an older male donor with stage II lung adenocarcinoma.

CDR3 sequence: CASQGATNEKLFF. For the CDR3, the DNA is TGCGCCAGCCAGGGTGCAACTAATGAAAAACTGTTTTTT. The J gene is TRBJ1-4, the V gene TRBV4-3; maybe TRBD1 (5 bases). Germline assignment: CDR1 LGHNA and CDR2 YSLEER. The CDR3 runs to 13 residues. Trimming left V 8 bases short and J 0 bases short, with 7 bases between.

CDR3 region: CASSRLAGSYNEQFF. CDR3 nucleotides: TGTGCCAGCAGCAGACTAGCGGGAAGCTACAATGAGCAGTTCTTC. V is TRBV7-7 and J is TRBJ2-1; 11 bases line up with TRBD2. This CDR3 comprises 15 residues. V gave up 5 bases and J gave up 3 bases; unmatched junction bases: 3. Per germline, CDR1 SSHAT and CDR2 FNYEAQ (reference sequence).

In its sample, this clone was seen a few times. The CDR3 loop is CASRDSPEGYNEQFF. As DNA, the CDR3 is TGTGCCAGTCGGGACTCCCCCGAAGGGTACAATGAGCAGTTCTTC. This chain uses TRBV19 with TRBJ2-1; tentative D call: TRBD2 (6 bases). Germline assignment: CDR1 LNHDA and CDR2 SQIVND (reference sequence). Trimming stripped 8 bases from V and 4 bases from J, with 18 bases between. The CDR3 is made up of 15 amino acids.

The V gene is TRBV19, the J gene TRBJ1-1; the match to TRBD1 covers 7 bases. J lost 4 bases, V lost 8 bases, and 10 bases had no gene match. From germline, CDR1 is LNHDA and CDR2 SQIVND (reference sequence). This CDR3 region has 14 residues. CDR3 amino acids: CASAETGISTEAFF. The CDR3, as DNA: TGTGCCAGTGCCGAGACAGGGATTAGCACTGAAGCTTTCTTT.

The chain carries TRBV7-3 and TRBJ1-1; D might be TRBD1 (6 bases). The V gene's germline CDR1 is SGHTA and CDR2 FQGTGA. CDR3 size: 16 residues. V gave up 1 base and J gave up 0 bases, with 12 bases separating them. This chain's CDR3 is CASSLNVHRVNTEAFF. The CDR3 nucleotides read TGTGCCAGCAGCTTAAATGTCCACAGGGTGAACACTGAAGCTTTCTTT.

This clone was counted a few times. The chain couples TRBV6-5 to TRBJ2-1; D possibly corresponds to TRBD2 (6 bases). Per germline, CDR1 MNHEY and CDR2 SVGAGI. V dropped 6 bases and J dropped 6 bases, with 18 bases sitting between them. The CDR3 has 15 residues. CDR3 residues: CASSRLAYTTNEQFF. For the CDR3, the DNA is TGTGCCAGCAGCCGGCTAGCGTATACAACCAATGAGCAGTTCTTC.

The chain uses TRBV9 and TRBJ2-3, with D perhaps TRBD2 (5 bases). The ends were cut back, 0 bases at V and 3 bases at J, with 8 bases in the middle. CDR3 length equals 14 residues. Germline V gene sequence: CDR1 SGDLS, CDR2 YYNGEE. The CDR3 reads CASSVASGTDTQYF. In nucleotides, the CDR3 is TGTGCCAGCAGCGTAGCATCGGGAACAGATACGCAGTATTTT.

The rearrangement uses TRBV11-2 and TRBJ1-1; no clear D. The V and J ends lost 1 base and 6 bases respectively, with 12 bases between them. The CDR3 is 14 amino acids. CDR1 is SGHAT, CDR2 FQNNGV, per germline. In DNA, the CDR3 is TGTGCCAGCAGCTTAGGTCTCATGGAATCTGAAGCTTTCTTT. Protein sequence: CASSLGLMESEAFF.

This chain uses TRBV30 with TRBJ2-3, with D possibly being TRBD1 or TRBD2 (5 bases each). The germline V and J ends were trimmed by 1 base and 6 bases, with 17 bases remaining between them. The CDR3 consists of 15 residues. The V gene's germline CDR1 is GTSNPN and CDR2 SVGIG (reference sequence). CDR3: CAWSGGIRLDDTQYF. The DNA of the CDR3 is TGTGCCTGGAGTGGGGGGATCAGGCTCGATGATACGCAGTATTTT.

V usage is TRBV30 and J usage is TRBJ1-2; possible D gene TRBD1, 5 bases. Trimming removed 2 bases from V and 6 bases from J, with 16 bases in between. Germline assignment: CDR1 GTSNPN and CDR2 SVGIG (reference sequence). CDR3 length: 14 residues. Here the CDR3 DNA reads TGTGCCTGGAGTAAAGTTAGACAGACCCATGGCTACACCTTC. It specifies CAWSKVRQTHGYTF.

The chain has TRBV4-1 and TRBJ2-7, with TRBD1 matching over 8 bases. V dropped 2 bases and J dropped 2; count of bases not matched to a gene: 5. The CDR3 has 15 residues. Germline loops: CDR1 MGHRA, CDR2 YSYEKL. The CDR3 is CASSQRQGLTYEQYF. The CDR3 DNA follows: TGCGCCAGCAGCCAAAGACAGGGGCTAACCTACGAGCAGTACTTC.

The chain has TRBV30 and TRBJ1-4; D unclear. The CDR3 has 15 amino acids. Germline V gene lookup returns CDR1 GTSNPN and CDR2 SVGIG (reference sequence). V gave up 4 bases and J gave up 3 bases, with 15 bases separating them. The CDR3 reads CAWTKSKAANEKLFF. The CDR3 nucleotides read TGTGCCTGGACCAAGTCCAAGGCGGCTAATGAAAAACTGTTTTTT. Drawing the rest from reference TRBV30 and TRBJ1-4, the complete variable domain is SQTIHQWPATLVQPVGSPLSLECTVEGTSNPNLYWYRQAAGRGLQLLFYSVGIGQISSEVPQNLSASRPQDRQFILSSKKLLLSDSGFYLCAWTKSKAANEKLFFGSGTQLSVL.

The chain employs TRBV6-6 and TRBJ1-2; D gene uncertain. There are 15 residues in the CDR3. Trimming removed 5 bases at V and 4 bases at J, with 17 bases between. Germline CDR1 is MNHNY and CDR2 is SVGAGI (reference sequence). Here the CDR3 DNA reads TGTGCCAGCAGTGAGAGAAAACAAGGAATCTATGGCTACACCTTC. Protein sequence: CASSERKQGIYGYTF.

The chain is built from TRBV6-5 and TRBJ1-1; D is uncertain. This CDR3 is built from 14 residues. V was shortened by 5 bases and J by 3 bases, with 13 bases between the two germline ends. Germline V gene sequence: CDR1 MNHEY, CDR2 SVGAGI. In DNA form, the CDR3 reads TGTGCCAGCAGTAGGGTTGCAGTGGACACTGAAGCTTTCTTT. This encodes CASSRVAVDTEAFF.

This rearrangement joins TRBV6-1 to TRBJ2-7, with D tentatively TRBD2 (5 bases). Deletions cut 9 bases from V and 2 bases from J, with 17 bases between. From germline, CDR1 is MNHNS and CDR2 SASEGT. The CDR3 contains 14 residues. The CDR3 sequence: CASTGRTATYEQYF. CDR3 sequence (DNA): TGTGCCAGTACTGGCAGGACTGCCACCTACGAGCAGTACTTC.

The chain links TRBV2 to TRBJ1-2; 8 nucleotides line up with TRBD1. The trim removed 2 bases at V and 2 bases at J, leaving 10 bases unmatched. This CDR3 spans 17 amino acids. The germline CDR1 and CDR2 sequences are SNHLY and FYNNEI. This chain's CDR3 is CASSELGQGKGNYGYTF. CDR3 bases: TGTGCCAGCAGTGAACTTGGACAGGGAAAGGGGAACTATGGCTACACCTTC.

This clone was recorded once. The V and J genes are TRBV4-1 and TRBJ2-3, with 8 nucleotides matching TRBD2. Germline trimming cut 1 base from V and 4 bases from J; bases unmatched to any gene: 10. From germline, CDR1 is MGHRA and CDR2 YSYEKL. CDR3 size: 17 residues. CDR3: CASSQGLPGGYADTQYF. CDR3 in DNA: TGCGCCAGCAGCCAAGGGCTTCCGGGGGGGTACGCAGATACGCAGTATTTT.

This clone was picked up one time. V gene TRBV15 combines with J gene TRBJ1-2, with D perhaps TRBD1 (6 bases). The V gene's germline CDR1 is LNHNV and CDR2 YYDKDF (reference sequence). The CDR3 runs 15 residues. The ends were cut back, 0 bases at V and 8 bases at J, with 16 bases in the middle. The CDR3 protein is CATSRDPGRGAGYTF. The DNA of the CDR3 is TGTGCCACCAGCAGAGACCCGGGGAGGGGGGCCGGCTACACCTTC.

The CDR3 protein is CASVTQETQYF. The CDR3 DNA follows: TGTGCCAGCGTGACACAAGAGACCCAGTACTTC. The chain is built from TRBV28 and TRBJ2-5; D unclear. Germline-derived CDR1 and CDR2 are MDHEN and SYDVKM. CDR3 size: 11 residues. The ends were cut back, 8 bases at V and 2 bases at J, with 6 bases in the middle.

This clone was observed a few times. V usage is TRBV7-9 and J usage is TRBJ2-7, with D perhaps being TRBD1 or TRBD2 (5 bases each). Trimming pared 4 bases from V and 2 bases from J, leaving 18 bases between. CDR3 length: 16 residues. Germline CDR1 SEHNR, CDR2 FQNEAQ (reference sequence). CDR3 amino acids: CASSSKTVRGPYEQYF. The CDR3 DNA reads TGTGCCAGCAGCTCAAAAACAGTGAGGGGCCCCTACGAGCAGTACTTC.

V and J are TRBV15 and TRBJ2-5; D not certain. Germline lookup yields CDR1 LNHNV and CDR2 YYDKDF (reference sequence). This CDR3 is built from 16 residues. The V and J ends lost 1 base and 1 base respectively, with 13 bases between them. The CDR3 here is CATSRVGLAGQETQYF. As DNA, the CDR3 is TGTGCCACCAGCAGAGTGGGATTGGCAGGCCAAGAGACCCAGTACTTC.

The rearrangement uses TRBV30 and TRBJ1-6; D uncertain. V lost 1 base and J lost 9, with 13 bases in between. The germline gives CDR1 GTSNPN, CDR2 SVGIG (reference sequence). CDR3 length: 14 residues. CDR3 sequence (DNA): TGTGCCTGGAGTGAACAACAGATTCTTTCACCCCTCCACTTT. As protein: CAWSEQQILSPLHF.

The chain combines TRBV5-4 with TRBJ1-1; D not certain. The CDR3 extends over 16 amino acids. CDR1 is SGHNT and CDR2 is YYREEE in the germline V gene (reference sequence). V lost 4 bases to trimming and J lost 1 base, with 17 bases between them. CDR3 sequence reads: CASSPPSMGRNTEAFF. In nucleotides, the CDR3 is TGTGCCAGCAGCCCCCCCTCAATGGGGAGGAACACTGAAGCTTTCTTT.

The CDR3 bases are TGTGCCAGCAGCGAGACGGACCGGGGGGGTGGCTACACCTTC. Its protein is CASSETDRGGGYTF. The J gene is TRBJ1-2, the V gene TRBV7-3, with D perhaps matching TRBD1 (5 bases). CDR3 length equals 14 residues. Germline V gives CDR1 SGHTA, CDR2 FQGTGA. Trimming took 5 bases from V and 7 from J, leaving 17 bases between them.

The V gene is TRBV28, the J gene TRBJ2-7, with 11 bases lining up with TRBD1. CDR3 length equals 13 residues. Germline V gene data show CDR1 as MDHEN and CDR2 as SYDVKM. Trimming took 11 bases from V and 6 from J; bases not matched to a gene: 9. The CDR3 loop is CAGQGAKKSEQYF. For the CDR3, the DNA is TGTGCCGGACAGGGGGCGAAGAAAAGCGAGCAGTACTTC.